Shown below are 4 T cell receptor beta chains from a single sample sequenced in a study of CD8 T cells in Susac syndrome. Random hexamers were used to reverse transcribe about 0.5 to 1 ug of RNA. TCRdb called the immunoSEQ multiplex PCR reads again in MiXCR, with one record for every CDR3 protein. There are 70,000 or so distinct CDR3 sequences in the sample; about 94% occur only once, and 0.56% lies in the top ten. Source material: CD8+ T cells from PBMCs. All receptors derive from a human donor with multiple sclerosis.

This chain connects TRBV29-1 to TRBJ2-7; D remains ambiguous. Germline-derived CDR1 and CDR2 are SQVTM and ANQGSEA. The CDR3 consists of 13 residues. V gave up 4 bases and J gave up 0 bases, with 10 bases separating them. DNA for the CDR3: TGCAGCGTTGGGGTTCAGAGCTCCTACGAGCAGTACTTC. It codes for CSVGVQSSYEQYF.

CDR3 sequence reads: CATSRPGLADQETQYF. The CDR3 nucleotides read TGTGCCACCAGCAGGCCGGGACTAGCGGACCAAGAGACCCAGTACTTC. V is TRBV15 and J is TRBJ2-5; 11 nucleotides agree with TRBD2. This CDR3 spans 16 amino acids. Germline V gene data show CDR1 as LNHNV and CDR2 as YYDKDF (reference sequence). The V gene end was trimmed by 3 bases and the J gene end by 0 bases; junction bases not matched to a gene: 3.

The rearrangement joins TRBV11-1 to TRBJ1-2; 12 positions match TRBD1. The CDR3 totals 16 residues. J was trimmed by 2 bases and V by 5 bases; bases with no gene match: 6. Germline V lookup: CDR1 SGHAT, CDR2 FQDESV (reference sequence). In nucleotides, the CDR3 is TGTGCCAGCAGCGCGTCCGGGACAGGGGGCAACTATGGCTACACCTTC. Translating gives CASSASGTGGNYGYTF.

The gene calls are TRBV7-9 and TRBJ2-5, with 16 nucleotides matching TRBD2. V trimming: 4 bases; J trimming: 5 bases; junction bases outside the gene matches: 1. CDR3 length: 15 residues. The V gene's germline CDR1 is SEHNR and CDR2 FQNEAQ (reference sequence). CDR3 sequence reads: CASSSGLAGGETQYF. CDR3 in DNA: TGTGCCAGCAGCTCGGGACTAGCGGGGGGGGAGACCCAGTACTTC.